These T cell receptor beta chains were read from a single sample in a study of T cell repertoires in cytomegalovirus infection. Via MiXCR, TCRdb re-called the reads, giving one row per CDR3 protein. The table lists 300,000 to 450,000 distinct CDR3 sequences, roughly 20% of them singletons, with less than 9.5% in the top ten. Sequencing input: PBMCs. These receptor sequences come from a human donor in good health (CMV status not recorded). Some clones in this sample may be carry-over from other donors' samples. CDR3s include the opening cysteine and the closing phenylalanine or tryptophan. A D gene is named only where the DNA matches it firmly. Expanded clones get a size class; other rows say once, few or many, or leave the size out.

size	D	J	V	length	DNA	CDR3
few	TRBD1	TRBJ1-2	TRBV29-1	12	TGCAGCGTCTCCGGGACAGGGGGTTTAGGCACCTTC	CSVSGTGGLGTF
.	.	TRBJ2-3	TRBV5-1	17	TGCGCCAGCAGCTTGGGTTTTCGGAATCGCCCCACAGATACGCAGTATTTT	CASSLGFRNRPTDTQYF
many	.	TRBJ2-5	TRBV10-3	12	TGTGCCATCTCAAAGGAAGGAGAGACCCAGTACTTC	CAISKEGETQYF
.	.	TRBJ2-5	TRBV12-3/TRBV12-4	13	TGTGCCAGCAGGATCGGGGGACCAGAGACCCAGTACTTC	CASRIGGPETQYF
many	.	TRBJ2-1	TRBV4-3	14	TGCGCCAGCAGCGTCAGGTGGGGCACGTCGGAGCAGTTCTTC	CASSVRWGTSEQFF
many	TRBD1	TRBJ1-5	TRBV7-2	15	TGTGCCAGCAGCAGAGCGGGACAGAGAAATCAGCCCCAGCATTTT	CASSRAGQRNQPQHF
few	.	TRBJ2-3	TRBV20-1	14	TGCAGTGCTCCACGGACGGGCCGTGGGGATACGCAGTATTTT	CSAPRTGRGDTQYF
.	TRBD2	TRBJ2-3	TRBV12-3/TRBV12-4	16	TGTGCCAGCAGTGCAAGCGGGAGGATGCCCACAGATACGCAGTATTTT	CASSASGRMPTDTQYF
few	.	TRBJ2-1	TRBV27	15	TGTGCCAGCAGTTCTACCCACCCCTCCTACAATGAGCAGTTCTTC	CASSSTHPSYNEQFF
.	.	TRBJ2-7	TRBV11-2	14	TGTGCCAGCAGCTGGGACTTCGCGGGCTACGAGCAGTACTTC	CASSWDFAGYEQYF
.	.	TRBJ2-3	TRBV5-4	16	TGTGCCAGCAGCTTGGAGGCAGGGAGTGCCGCAGATACGCAGTATTTT	CASSLEAGSAADTQYF
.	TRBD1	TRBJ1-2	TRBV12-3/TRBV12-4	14	TGTGCCAGCAGTCTTGTGACAGGGGTACATGGCTACACCTTC	CASSLVTGVHGYTF
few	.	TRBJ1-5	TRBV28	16	TGTGCCAGCAGTTTTGAGGGGTCCAGGAGGCATCAGCCCCAGCATTTT	CASSFEGSRRHQPQHF
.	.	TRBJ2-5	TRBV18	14	TGTGCCAGCTCACCCCCCTTCGGTGAAGAGACCCAGTACTTC	CASSPPFGEETQYF